Listed below are T cell receptor beta chains from one sample, sequenced in a study of blood T cell repertoires in COVID-19. The protocol was immunoSEQ multiplex PCR, while the TCRdb copy is restricted to in-frame clones and leaves out a portion. The sample shows about 60,000 clones, around 90% of them seen only once. Sequencing was performed on peripheral blood. The receptors stem from a man between 50 and 59 years old with active COVID-19. CDR3s include the opening cysteine and the closing phenylalanine or tryptophan. The D gene is left open where the match is weak. Rows give clone size only sometimes, using once, few, many, or a class for an expanded clone.

CDR3aa	v_gene	j_gene	len	d_gene	abundance
CASSFGQGAGTGELFF	TRBV19	TRBJ2-2	16	TRBD1	.
CASSYSSRVRGYNSPLHF	TRBV6-2/TRBV6-3	TRBJ1-6	18	.	.
CASSLEGGQGASGRYGYTF	TRBV7-9	TRBJ1-2	19	TRBD1	.
CASTYEQRASYNEQFF	TRBV5-1	TRBJ2-1	16	.	.
CASSPGLNQPQHF	TRBV14	TRBJ1-5	13	.	.
CASSYSSEQYF	TRBV6-2/TRBV6-3	TRBJ2-7	11	.	once
CASSPTTGSPSAFF	TRBV5-1	TRBJ1-1	14	.	.
CASSQRTGYEQYF	TRBV3-1/TRBV3-2	TRBJ2-7	13	TRBD1	.
CASSLGTGVSYNEQFF	TRBV5-4	TRBJ2-1	16	TRBD1	.
CASSSSRTEQFF	TRBV5-1	TRBJ2-1	12	.	.
CASSYDLAGETYNEQFF	TRBV6-2/TRBV6-3	TRBJ2-1	17	TRBD2	.
CASSVGGTSGNEQYF	TRBV9	TRBJ2-7	15	TRBD2	.
CASSRQFFGANVLTF	TRBV19	TRBJ2-6	15	.	.
CASTSRVSGRETQYF	TRBV5-1	TRBJ2-5	15	TRBD2	.
CASRRRTGLTDTQYF	TRBV6-5	TRBJ2-3	15	TRBD1	once
CATTPERVQPQHF	TRBV6-5	TRBJ1-5	13	.	.
CASSQGFGGSINTIYF	TRBV4-1	TRBJ1-3	16	.	.
CASSSRVLGTEAFF	TRBV11-2	TRBJ1-1	14	.	few
CASGLDGVGSAFF	TRBV12-5	TRBJ1-1	13	.	.
CASSQTFGTGGSGNTIYF	TRBV4-1	TRBJ1-3	18	TRBD1	.
CASSKPDRWINSPLHF	TRBV2	TRBJ1-6	16	.	.
CASSYPGYEQYF	TRBV7-2	TRBJ2-7	12	.	.
CASSRGNGGKLNQPQHF	TRBV7-9	TRBJ1-5	17	.	.
CASSLSTLRGEQYF	TRBV7-9	TRBJ2-7	14	TRBD2	.
CASSPRWDSDNEQFF	TRBV18	TRBJ2-1	15	TRBD1	.
CASSVSPTGGNYGYTF	TRBV9	TRBJ1-2	16	TRBD1	once
CASSAGAPNTGELFF	TRBV19	TRBJ2-2	15	.	.
CASSLGTVEDIQYF	TRBV5-1	TRBJ2-4	14	.	.
CASSQGFSTGAGANVLTF	TRBV4-3	TRBJ2-6	18	TRBD1	.
CASSFQGARGQPQHF	TRBV9	TRBJ1-5	15	TRBD1	.
CASSLDRGDQPQHF	TRBV7-9	TRBJ1-5	14	TRBD1	.
CASSAGGAGGYTFGAGGYTF	TRBV9	TRBJ1-2	20	.	.
CASSVEDREQETQYF	TRBV9	TRBJ2-5	15	TRBD1	.
CASSQGGRLAEQYF	TRBV3-1/TRBV3-2	TRBJ2-7	14	.	.
CASSLGYRNNEQFF	TRBV11-2	TRBJ2-1	14	.	.
CASRTGAYEQYF	TRBV6-5	TRBJ2-7	12	TRBD1	.
CAWTTRQGGGTQYF	TRBV30	TRBJ2-5	14	TRBD1	.
CATRIGTPGRSGELFF	TRBV19	TRBJ2-2	16	.	.
CASRPMGLEKTGELFF	TRBV7-2	TRBJ2-2	16	TRBD2	.
CASIFGGGRSEKLFF	TRBV28	TRBJ1-4	15	.	.
CASSLVGRAFF	TRBV7-2	TRBJ1-1	11	.	.
CASRIRGMNTEAFF	TRBV6-5	TRBJ1-1	14	.	.
CASSRFGQGLSSGNTIYF	TRBV3-1/TRBV3-2	TRBJ1-3	18	TRBD1	.
CASSRSGTQGETQYF	TRBV19	TRBJ2-5	15	.	.
CASSRSGGKETQYF	TRBV3-1/TRBV3-2	TRBJ2-5	14	TRBD2	.
CAWSVLSGSPLHF	TRBV30	TRBJ1-6	13	.	.